A single sample gave rise to the 13 T cell receptor beta chains below, sequenced in a study of T cell responses to AZD1222 COVID-19 vaccine. TCRdb's copy holds only in-frame clones and misses some; the assay was immunoSEQ multiplex PCR. The profile shows 80,000 to 95,000 clones, roughly 86% of them singletons. The sample here was peripheral blood, taken 28 days after the second AZD1222 dose. All receptors derive from an adult who received the AZD1222 COVID-19 vaccine.

The chain couples TRBV5-1 to TRBJ2-1; D is uncertain. Germline V gene sequence: CDR1 SGHRS, CDR2 YFSETQ. V was trimmed by 0 bases and J by 7 bases, leaving 8 bases between them. There are 13 residues in the CDR3. CDR3 sequence reads: CASSLATTNEQFF. CDR3 nucleotide sequence: TGCGCCAGCAGCTTGGCCACTACAAATGAGCAGTTCTTC.

The chain employs TRBV5-1 and TRBJ1-1; unclear D gene. With 0 bases removed from V and 4 bases from J, the gap between germline ends came to 4 bases. Germline CDR1 is SGHRS and CDR2 is YFSETQ. The CDR3 is made up of 12 amino acids. CDR3 bases: TGCGCCAGCAGCTTGGACAGCACTGAAGCTTTCTTT. Its protein product is CASSLDSTEAFF.

This chain uses TRBV15 with TRBJ1-2; 8 bases are a match to TRBD1. This CDR3 contains 17 residues. Per the germline V gene, CDR1 is LNHNV and CDR2 is YYDKDF (reference sequence). V was clipped by 4 bases and J by 3 bases; unmatched bases: 13. The CDR3 reads CATSNSLTGGAYYGYTF. The CDR3 nucleotides are TGTGCCACCAGCAACTCTTTAACAGGGGGAGCGTACTATGGCTACACCTTC. Full variable domain (outside the CDR3, taken from reference TRBV15 and TRBJ1-2): DAMVIQNPRYQVTQFGKPVTLSCSQTLNHNVMYWYQQKSSQAPKLLFHYYDKDFNNEADTPDNFQSRRPNTSFCFLDIRSPGLGDTAMYLCATSNSLTGGAYYGYTFGSGTRLTVV.

This chain uses TRBV4-1 with TRBJ1-1; 8 bases align to TRBD1. Trimming removed 1 base from V and 1 base from J; junction bases left unmatched: 2. The length of the CDR3 is 15 residues. Germline CDR1 reads MGHRA; CDR2 reads YSYEKL. The CDR3 is CASSQGGTGNTEAFF. The CDR3, as DNA: TGCGCCAGCAGCCAAGGCGGGACAGGGAACACTGAAGCTTTCTTT.

The chain employs TRBV2 and TRBJ2-1, with D unclear. Between the trimmed V and J ends, which lost 7 bases and 0 bases, there was a span of 7 bases. Germline CDR1 is SNHLY and CDR2 is FYNNEI. This CDR3 spans 13 amino acids. CDR3 DNA: TGTGCCAGCATCTTCGCCTCCTACAATGAGCAGTTCTTC. This gives the protein CASIFASYNEQFF.

The chain couples TRBV5-8 to TRBJ2-7; D is perhaps TRBD1 (6 bases). This CDR3 is built from 13 residues. CDR1 SGHTS and CDR2 YDEGEE come from the germline V gene. V lost 0 bases to trimming and J lost 4 bases, with 8 bases between them. The CDR3: CASSLEDRYEQYF. CDR3 DNA sequence: TGTGCCAGCAGCTTGGAGGACAGATACGAGCAGTACTTC. Drawing the rest from reference TRBV5-8 and TRBJ2-7, the complete variable domain is EAGVTQSPTHLIKTRGQQATLRCSPISGHTSVYWYQQALGLGLQFLLWYDEGEERNRGNFPPRFSGRQFPNYSSELNVNALELEDSALYLCASSLEDRYEQYFGPGTRLTVT.

The chain combines TRBV5-1 with TRBJ2-1; 8 nucleotides align to TRBD2. This CDR3 is 14 amino acids long. With V trimmed by 5 bases and J by 8 bases, 9 bases remained unmatched. CDR1 and CDR2 from the germline V gene are SGHRS and YFSETQ. The CDR3 DNA follows: TGCGCCAGCAGGATAGCGGGGTCCATCTATGAGCAGTTCTTC. Translating it yields CASRIAGSIYEQFF. The variable domain in full, completed from reference TRBV5-1 and TRBJ2-1, reads KAGVTQTPRYLIKTRGQQVTLSCSPISGHRSVSWYQQTPGQGLQFLFEYFSETQRNKGNFPGRFSGRQFSNSRSEMNVSTLELGDSALYLCASRIAGSIYEQFFGPGTRLTVL.

This chain joins TRBV2 and TRBJ1-1, with TRBD1 matching 9 bases. J gave up 2 bases and V 5 bases, and 9 bases lay outside the gene matches. CDR1 SNHLY and CDR2 FYNNEI come from the germline V gene. The CDR3 has 16 amino acids. The CDR3 region has the DNA TGTGCCAGCAGTCCCCAAGGACAGGGGATAAACACTGAAGCTTTCTTT. Translation gives CASSPQGQGINTEAFF. Filled out from reference TRBV2 and TRBJ1-1, the complete variable domain reads EPEVTQTPSHQVTQMGQEVILRCVPISNHLYFYWYRQILGQKVEFLVSFYNNEISEKSEIFDDQFSVERPDGSNFTLKIRSTKLEDSAMYFCASSPQGQGINTEAFFGQGTRLTVV.

The rearrangement uses TRBV6-2 or TRBV6-3 and TRBJ2-1, with D possibly TRBD1 on 5 matching bases. CDR1 is MNHEY and CDR2 is SVGEGT in the germline V gene. This CDR3 has 12 amino acids. Trimming removed 4 bases from V and 10 bases from J, with 11 bases in between. The CDR3 protein is CASSSTGYEQFF. DNA of the CDR3: TGTGCCAGCAGTTCAACAGGCTACGAGCAGTTCTTC.

The V call is TRBV10-1, the J call TRBJ2-1; 12 bases fit TRBD1. From germline, CDR1 is WNHNN and CDR2 SYGVQD (reference sequence). This CDR3 is 13 amino acids long. With 7 bases clipped from V and 10 bases from J, the junction kept 5 bases outside the gene matches. The CDR3 sequence is CASMGQGAREQFF. For the CDR3, the DNA is TGCGCCAGCATGGGACAGGGGGCTCGGGAGCAGTTCTTC.

The CDR3 protein is CASSPYPRDRNTEAFF. The CDR3 nucleotides are TGTGCCAGCAGCCCTTATCCGCGGGACCGGAACACTGAAGCTTTCTTT. The chain links TRBV27 to TRBJ1-1; weak D call: TRBD1 (5 bases). The ends were cut back, 6 bases at V and 1 base at J, with 18 bases in the middle. CDR1 is MNHEY, CDR2 SMNVEV, per germline (reference sequence). This CDR3 has 16 amino acids.

The chain employs TRBV13 and TRBJ2-3, with D possibly TRBD2 on 6 matching bases. Germline V gene data show CDR1 as PRHDT and CDR2 as FYEKMQ (reference sequence). Trimming shortened V by 5 bases and J by 4 bases, and 13 bases separated the two germline ends. The CDR3 is 14 amino acids. Here the CDR3 DNA reads TGTGCCAGCAGCCCTACGGGAGTCCCAGATACGCAGTATTTT. Protein: CASSPTGVPDTQYF. Filled out from reference TRBV13 and TRBJ2-3, the complete variable domain reads AAGVIQSPRHLIKEKRETATLKCYPIPRHDTVYWYQQGPGQDPQFLISFYEKMQSDKGSIPDRFSAQQFSDYHSELNMSSLELGDSALYFCASSPTGVPDTQYFGPGTRLTVL.

The gene calls are TRBV30 and TRBJ1-5, with D perhaps matching TRBD1 (6 bases). In germline, CDR1 is GTSNPN, CDR2 SVGIG (reference sequence). CDR3 length: 13 residues. V lost 7 bases to trimming and J lost 9 bases, with 19 bases between them. The CDR3 spells CAFTPQGPGPQHF. The CDR3 nucleotides read TGTGCCTTTACGCCACAGGGTCCGGGGCCCCAGCATTTT.